The text below deals with one T cell receptor (beta chain). The antigen remains unidentified. The data derive from a study of cytomegalovirus exposure and HLA in healthy donors. Study as a whole: The Caucasian-associated ancestry cluster held around four fifths of some 420 genotyped donors. Points from the study as a whole: Some V segments could not be told apart, so they were left out, TRBV6-2 and TRBV6-3 among them. Immune exposure information available was restricted to CMV serostatus. Several of the most significant clusters were apparently associated with common viral pathogens in a later analysis.

CDR1 and CDR2 from the germline V gene are LNHNV and YYDKDF (reference sequence). CDR3 length equals 14 residues. V was clipped by 3 bases and J by 7 bases, with 15 bases between them. Amplification used 60 Vbeta primers and 13 Jbeta primers. The repertoire was sequenced with immunoSEQ multiplex PCR; TCRdb's copy has only in-frame clones and lacks some. The profile covers 95,000 to 100,000 clones, with around 75% appearing a single time and more than 9% taken by the ten largest. The specimen sequenced was PBMCs. The chain employs TRBV15 and TRBJ1-1, with D possibly being TRBD1 (5 bases). The sequence derives from a man aged 50 or older in good health and CMV-seronegative. CDR3 sequence: CATSRVEGVSEAFF. CDR3 bases: TGTGCCACCAGCAGGGTCGAAGGGGTCAGTGAAGCTTTCTTT.